Shown below are 31 T cell receptor beta chains from a single sample sequenced in a study of cytomegalovirus exposure and HLA in healthy donors. PCR was performed using 60 Vbeta and 13 Jbeta primers. Sequencing was performed with immunoSEQ multiplex PCR; in TCRdb, only in-frame clones are kept and a portion is missing. Recorded here are 55,000 to 75,000 clones; the top ten clones represent roughly 4%. Sequenced material: PBMCs. The source of these receptors is a male donor in good health and CMV-seronegative.

Concerning this clone itself: An end of the junction does not agree with germline; a read error may underlie this. Other DNA sequences in the sample encode the same CDR3. The chain recombines TRBV6-1 with TRBJ2-1; possible D gene TRBD1, 6 bases. CDR1 and CDR2 (germline): MNHNS, SASEGT. The CDR3 is 12 residues long. The DNA of the CDR3 is TGCGCCAGCAAACAGGGATCGGTTGGGCAGTTCTTC. This translates into CASKQGSVGQFF.

The V call is TRBV28, the J call TRBJ2-7, with D hard to call. V was cut by 8 bases and J by 4 bases, with 18 bases left in between. CDR1 is MDHEN, CDR2 SYDVKM, per germline. The CDR3 runs 14 residues. The DNA of the CDR3 is TGTGCCAGCTCCCTTGGCAGGTCGCTATACGAGCAGTACTTC. It codes for CASSLGRSLYEQYF.

The chain couples TRBV30 to TRBJ2-1; 9 bases are a match to TRBD1. V was pared by 8 bases and J by 8 bases, with 16 bases of the junction left unmatched. Germline V gene sequence: CDR1 GTSNPN, CDR2 SVGIG (reference sequence). CDR3 size: 15 residues. The CDR3 nucleotides read TGTGCCGGGACCCCGCCGGGACAGGGAGGAGATGAGCAGTTCTTC. It specifies CAGTPPGQGGDEQFF.

V gene TRBV5-1 combines with J gene TRBJ1-3; 8 nucleotides line up with TRBD1. Germline CDR1 reads SGHRS; CDR2 reads YFSETQ. The CDR3 has 15 residues. The V gene end was trimmed by 4 bases and the J gene end by 4 bases; junction bases not matched to a gene: 7. In DNA, the CDR3 is TGCGCCAGCAGCACAAGGACAGGGAAAGGAAACACCATATATTTT. It translates to CASSTRTGKGNTIYF. Supplemented by reference TRBV5-1 and TRBJ1-3, the full variable domain reads KAGVTQTPRYLIKTRGQQVTLSCSPISGHRSVSWYQQTPGQGLQFLFEYFSETQRNKGNFPGRFSGRQFSNSRSEMNVSTLELGDSALYLCASSTRTGKGNTIYFGEGSWLTVV.

On this clone: This specimen includes other DNA sequences encoding the same CDR3. This chain uses TRBV28 with TRBJ2-3; TRBD2 is a possible D gene (6 bases). Germline assignment: CDR1 MDHEN and CDR2 SYDVKM. CDR3 length: 14 residues. V lost 6 bases, J lost 1 base, and 11 bases lay in between. The CDR3 nucleotides are TGTGCCAGCAGGGAGGGACCGGGCACAGATACGCAGTATTTT. As protein: CASREGPGTDTQYF.

The V gene is TRBV5-1, the J gene TRBJ2-3; D gene uncertain. The CDR3 sequence is 16 residues long. Per germline, CDR1 SGHRS and CDR2 YFSETQ. Trimming removed 4 bases from V and 2 bases from J, with 17 bases in between. Written as DNA, the CDR3 is TGCGCCAGCAGCCTCACCGGCGGAGTTACCACAGATACGCAGTATTTT. This codes for CASSLTGGVTTDTQYF.

V gene TRBV11-1 combines with J gene TRBJ2-3; unclear D gene. The germline V gene has CDR1 SGHAT and CDR2 FQDESV (reference sequence). V lost 6 bases, J lost 8 bases, and 9 bases lay in between. This CDR3 comprises 11 residues. The CDR3: CASSQQTTQYF. The CDR3 DNA reads TGTGCCAGCAGTCAACAAACTACGCAGTATTTT.

This chain links TRBV15 with TRBJ2-5; possible D gene TRBD1, 5 bases. CDR3 size: 14 residues. CDR1 and CDR2 from the germline V gene are LNHNV and YYDKDF (reference sequence). Trimming shortened V by 1 base and J by 3 bases, and 9 bases separated the two germline ends. The CDR3 bases are TGTGCCACCAGCAGAGTTAAGACAGAAGAGACCCAGTACTTC. Amino acids: CATSRVKTEETQYF.

The chain employs TRBV2 and TRBJ2-7; maybe TRBD1 (6 bases). Germline loops: CDR1 SNHLY, CDR2 FYNNEI. The CDR3 contains 14 residues. V gave up 6 bases and J gave up 2 bases, with 14 bases separating them. This chain's CDR3 is CASRDAGAPYEQYF. CDR3 DNA: TGTGCCAGCAGAGACGCAGGGGCCCCCTACGAGCAGTACTTC.

This rearrangement joins TRBV29-1 to TRBJ1-1; no clear D gene. Trimming left V 0 bases short and J 1 base short, with 6 bases between. Looked up from germline, CDR1 is SQVTM and CDR2 is ANQGSEA. The CDR3 is made up of 13 amino acids. In nucleotides, the CDR3 is TGCAGCGTTGAAGAGCAGGAGAACACTGAAGCTTTCTTT. Translating it yields CSVEEQENTEAFF. Combining the CDR3 with reference TRBV29-1 and TRBJ1-1 gives the whole variable domain SAVISQKPSRDICQRGTSLTIQCQVDSQVTMMFWYRQQPGQSLTLIATANQGSEATYESGFVIDKFPISRPNLTFSTLTVSNMSPEDSSIYLCSVEEQENTEAFFGQGTRLTVV.

The V gene is TRBV5-1, the J gene TRBJ1-1; 9 bases match TRBD1. The CDR3 loop spans 13 amino acids. Germline-derived CDR1 and CDR2 are SGHRS and YFSETQ. Trimming took 3 bases from V and 4 from J; bases not matched to a gene: 1. DNA of the CDR3: TGCGCCAGCAGCTCGACAGGGGGCACTGAAGCTTTCTTT. Translating it yields CASSSTGGTEAFF.

The chain carries TRBV4-2 and TRBJ1-3; TRBD1 is a possible D gene (6 bases). This CDR3 contains 15 residues. Germline V lookup: CDR1 LGHNA, CDR2 YNFKEQ. Between the trimmed V and J ends, which lost 4 bases and 6 bases, there was a span of 16 bases. CDR3 sequence reads: CASSPSRQVENTIYF. The CDR3 DNA follows: TGTGCCAGCAGCCCTTCCAGACAGGTTGAAAACACCATATATTTT.

V usage is TRBV5-1 and J usage is TRBJ1-1, with D perhaps TRBD1 (5 bases). Trimming took 0 bases from V and 8 from J, leaving 8 bases between them. The CDR3 has 12 amino acids. CDR1 and CDR2 from the germline V gene are SGHRS and YFSETQ. The CDR3 region has the DNA TGCGCCAGCAGCTTGGAGAACAGGGAAGCTTTCTTT. Translated, it gives CASSLENREAFF.

The chain has TRBV7-9 and TRBJ2-7, with 11 nucleotides matching TRBD2. With V trimmed by 1 base and J by 1 base, 6 bases remained unmatched. The CDR3 sequence is 17 residues long. Germline V gives CDR1 SEHNR, CDR2 FQNEAQ (reference sequence). CDR3 sequence reads: CASSLETSGSRSYEQYF. CDR3 bases: TGTGCCAGCAGCTTAGAAACTAGCGGGAGTCGGTCCTACGAGCAGTACTTC.

The V call is TRBV30, the J call TRBJ2-3; D perhaps matches TRBD2 (6 bases). The germline gives CDR1 GTSNPN, CDR2 SVGIG (reference sequence). CDR3 size: 11 residues. V shed 7 bases and J shed 5 bases, with 10 bases lying between them. For the CDR3, the DNA is TGTGCCTCCGGGAGTCGAGATACGCAGTATTTT. It is translated as CASGSRDTQYF.

The CDR3 loop reads CASSWGQRIDEQYF. Here the CDR3 DNA reads TGTGCCAGCAGCTGGGGACAGAGAATCGACGAGCAGTACTTC. The V call is TRBV21-1, the J call TRBJ2-7; the table's D call, TRBD1, has no DNA check behind it. TRBV21-1 is a listed pseudogene. CDR3 length: 14 amino acids.

In terms of frequency, this clone is medium-sized. The chain employs TRBV15 and TRBJ1-4, with D possibly being TRBD1 (5 bases). Between the trimmed V and J ends, which lost 8 bases and 7 bases, there was a span of 17 bases. CDR3 length equals 14 residues. Germline V gene sequence: CDR1 LNHNV, CDR2 YYDKDF (reference sequence). CDR3 residues: CATARPPQGEKLFF. As DNA, the CDR3 is TGTGCCACCGCTAGACCACCTCAGGGTGAAAAACTGTTTTTT.

V usage is TRBV7-6 and J usage is TRBJ2-4, with 7 bases that match TRBD1. With V trimmed by 1 base and J by 7 bases, 7 bases remained unmatched. CDR1 is SGHVS, CDR2 FNYEAQ, per germline. The CDR3 loop spans 15 amino acids. CDR3 region: CASSLGPGTDNIQYF. The DNA of the CDR3 is TGTGCCAGCAGCTTAGGTCCCGGGACAGACAACATTCAGTACTTC. The complete variable domain, with remaining parts taken from reference TRBV7-6 and TRBJ2-4, reads GAGVSQSPRYKVTKRGQDVALRCDPISGHVSLYWYRQALGQGPEFLTYFNYEAQQDKSGLPNDRFSAERPEGSISTLTIQRTEQRDSAMYRCASSLGPGTDNIQYFGAGTRLSVL.

The chain links TRBV11-2 to TRBJ2-7; 10 bases fit TRBD2. J lost 3 bases, V lost 0 bases, and 8 bases had no gene match. There are 17 residues in the CDR3. Looked up from germline, CDR1 is SGHAT and CDR2 is FQNNGV. The CDR3 spells CASSLDPYASGGYEQYF. CDR3 coding DNA: TGTGCCAGCAGCTTAGATCCTTATGCTAGCGGGGGCTACGAGCAGTACTTC.

The V call is TRBV6-5, the J call TRBJ2-2; D is possibly TRBD2 (7 bases). The CDR3 sequence is 14 residues long. V lost 6 bases to trimming and J lost 1 base, with 9 bases between them. In germline, CDR1 is MNHEY, CDR2 SVGAGI. The CDR3 protein is CASSGGLNTGELFF. The DNA of the CDR3 is TGTGCCAGCAGCGGGGGGCTGAACACCGGGGAGCTGTTTTTT.

The V call is TRBV9, the J call TRBJ2-1; maybe TRBD1 (5 bases). The CDR3 contains 12 residues. V gave up 5 bases and J gave up 6 bases, with 9 bases separating them. Germline V gene sequence: CDR1 SGDLS, CDR2 YYNGEE. The CDR3 protein is CASSRQFNEQFF. CDR3 sequence (DNA): TGTGCCAGCAGTCGACAGTTCAATGAGCAGTTCTTC.

The rearrangement links TRBV7-2 to TRBJ2-2, with no clear D. The germline V gene has CDR1 SGHTA and CDR2 FQGNSA. The CDR3 length is 12 residues. V lost 6 bases to trimming and J lost 5 bases, with 7 bases between them. CDR3 protein: CASRSHTGELFF. The CDR3 DNA reads as TGTGCCAGCAGATCACATACCGGGGAGCTGTTTTTT.

The rearrangement uses TRBV29-1 and TRBJ1-2; 9 nucleotides match TRBD1. With V trimmed by 6 bases and J by 2 bases, 1 base remained unmatched. CDR1 and CDR2 (germline): SQVTM, ANQGSEA. The CDR3 is 12 residues long. This chain's CDR3 is CSVGTGNYGYTF. In nucleotides, the CDR3 is TGCAGCGTGGGGACAGGGAACTATGGCTACACCTTC.

The chain recombines TRBV7-2 with TRBJ1-4; TRBD1 matches 10 bases. The CDR3 is made up of 14 amino acids. CDR1 and CDR2 (germline): SGHTA, FQGNSA. Trimming at V came to 2 bases and at J to 8 bases, leaving 2 bases not matched to a gene. CDR3 coding DNA: TGTGCCAGCAGCTTAACGGGACAGGGGGAAAAACTGTTTTTT. This codes for CASSLTGQGEKLFF.

V usage is TRBV4-3 and J usage is TRBJ1-2; 8 bases agree with TRBD1. Germline trimming cut 0 bases from V and 9 bases from J; bases unmatched to any gene: 9. Looked up from germline, CDR1 is LGHNA and CDR2 is YSLEER. The CDR3 loop spans 15 amino acids. The CDR3 DNA sequence: TGCGCCAGCAGCCAAGATGCGGCAGGGGGCCGAAGCTACACCTTC. This gives the protein CASSQDAAGGRSYTF.

The V and J genes are TRBV7-2 and TRBJ1-4; the match to TRBD1 covers 9 bases. The germline V gene encodes CDR1 SGHTA and CDR2 FQGNSA. V lost 0 bases, J lost 6 bases, and 11 bases stayed unmatched. This CDR3 region has 18 residues. CDR3 region: CASSLAPPDRGEYEKLFF. The CDR3 DNA follows: TGTGCCAGCAGCTTAGCGCCCCCTGACAGGGGGGAGTATGAAAAACTGTTTTTT.

The chain recombines TRBV30 with TRBJ2-1, with 9 bases that match TRBD2. The J segment lost 5 bases and the V segment lost 0 bases, leaving 5 bases of the junction unmatched. This CDR3 spans 15 amino acids. Germline CDR1 reads GTSNPN; CDR2 reads SVGIG (reference sequence). CDR3: CAWSVGAGGDNEQFF. The CDR3 DNA sequence: TGTGCCTGGAGTGTAGGAGCGGGAGGCGACAATGAGCAGTTCTTC.

The chain carries TRBV29-1 and TRBJ2-7; TRBD1 matches at 9 bases. CDR3 length equals 14 residues. The germline CDR1 and CDR2 sequences are SQVTM and ANQGSEA. V was clipped by 6 bases and J by 2 bases; unmatched bases: 8. CDR3 sequence (DNA): TGCAGCGTATACCTTAGACAGGGGGCCTACGAGCAGTACTTC. Amino acid sequence: CSVYLRQGAYEQYF.

J is TRBJ2-7 and V is TRBV29-1; D is uncertain. V lost 0 bases, J lost 6 bases, and 12 bases lay in between. CDR3 size: 13 residues. Germline-derived CDR1 and CDR2 are SQVTM and ANQGSEA. CDR3 nucleotides: TGCAGCGTTGAAGAGCGGTCGATGGGCGAGCAGTACTTC. This translates into CSVEERSMGEQYF.

The rearrangement joins TRBV7-6 to TRBJ1-1; 8 bases are shared with TRBD1. V shed 4 bases and J 5 bases; nucleotides not matched to a gene: 12. This CDR3 is built from 16 residues. The V gene's germline CDR1 is SGHVS and CDR2 FNYEAQ. In nucleotides, the CDR3 is TGTGCCAGCAGCTCTCGGACAGGGTTCTTGGGAACTGAAGCTTTCTTT. Amino acids: CASSSRTGFLGTEAFF.

J is TRBJ1-1 and V is TRBV27, with 7 bases identical to TRBD1. CDR3 length equals 17 residues. Germline lookup yields CDR1 MNHEY and CDR2 SMNVEV (reference sequence). V dropped 4 bases and J dropped 0; count of bases not matched to a gene: 11. Here the CDR3 reads CASSSNPRDSLNTEAFF. The CDR3 bases are TGTGCCAGCAGTTCCAATCCCCGGGACAGCCTGAACACTGAAGCTTTCTTT.